The 2 T cell receptor beta chains given below trace back to one sample, sequenced in a study of shared clonotypes between healthy human individuals. Sequencing was performed with immunoSEQ multiplex PCR; in TCRdb, only in-frame clones are kept and a portion is missing. The sample contains about 1 million clones, about 75% of which appear only once. Material for sequencing was memory CD4+ T cells sorted from blood. Subset defined: CD45RA-negative fraction. These receptors were taken from a man aged 18 to 35 in good health.

The chain combines TRBV2 with TRBJ2-7; TRBD2 aligns across 8 bases. There are 13 residues in the CDR3. The V segment lost 5 bases and the J segment 6 bases; nucleotides outside the gene matches: 6. In germline, CDR1 is SNHLY, CDR2 FYNNEI. The CDR3: CASSPGRGGEQYF. CDR3 DNA: TGTGCCAGCAGTCCAGGTCGGGGGGGCGAGCAGTACTTC.

This rearrangement joins TRBV28 to TRBJ2-7; 8 bases map to TRBD1. The V and J ends lost 7 bases and 5 bases, in that order; junction bases with no gene match: 7. Germline V CDR1 and CDR2: MDHEN, SYDVKM. CDR3 length: 13 amino acids. In DNA form, the CDR3 reads TGTGCCAGCACTCGACAGGGGCTCGACGAGCAGTACTTC. Translating gives CASTRQGLDEQYF.